This TCR beta chain appears in the sequencing data of a study of T cells after yellow fever vaccination. Study conclusions and caveats: Weaker in magnitude, the secondary response showed a faster peak on day 5 versus 15.

MiXCR was run by TCRdb on the 5' RACE reads, yielding one entry per CDR3 protein. Here the sample spans a few hundred thousand distinct CDR3 sequences, around 16% being singletons. CDR1 and CDR2 from the germline V gene are KGHDR and SFDVKD. The CDR3 loop spans 17 amino acids. Trimming cost V 4 bases and J 1 base, with 15 bases left between them. As to this clonotype: Its target is unknown.

Sequencing was performed on PBMCs, taken 5 to 6 days after the first yellow fever vaccination. This TCR was recovered from a man younger than 30 who received the YFV17D yellow fever vaccine. The chain uses TRBV24-1 and TRBJ2-2; D possibly corresponds to TRBD1 (5 bases). Written as DNA, the CDR3 is TGTGCCACCAGTGACTCCACCATCACAGGGAACACCGGGGAGCTGTTTTTT. Amino acids: CATSDSTITGNTGELFF.